One and the same sample provided the 11 T cell receptor beta chains below, sequenced in a study of Tregs in tolerant kidney transplant recipients. TCRdb keeps only in-frame clones here, not all; method: immunoSEQ multiplex PCR. The sample table sets out tens of thousands of clones. The source was CD4+ T cells from blood, collected before the transplant. The receptors come from a human donor who received a combined kidney and bone marrow transplant.

With respect to this clone: The read comes to an end 3 residues before the CDR3 does, leaving the germline J gene to fill in the end. The V and J genes are TRBV6-2 or TRBV6-3 and TRBJ2-1; D unresolved. There are 12 residues in the CDR3. Germline V gene lookup returns CDR1 MNHEY and CDR2 SVGEGT. V lost 5 bases to trimming and J lost 6 bases, with 8 bases between them. This CDR3 is CASSQRANEQFF. The part of the CDR3 DNA that was read is TGTGCCAGCAGTCAAAGGGCCAATGAG.

A note on this clone: With the read ending 3 residues before the CDR3 end, the germline J gene is used to fill in that end. V usage is TRBV2 and J usage is TRBJ1-5; TRBD1 is a possible D gene (5 bases). Germline CDR1 is SNHLY and CDR2 is FYNNEI. The V end was cut by 2 bases, the J end by 9 bases, with 17 bases between. The CDR3 is 15 residues long. The part of the CDR3 DNA that was read is TGTGCCAGCAGTGAACTGGGGCAGACATTCGGGCCC. Translation gives CASSELGQTFGP. The CDR3 reads in full as CASSELGQTFGPQHF.

CDR3 amino acids: CASSLAPFQGTDTQYF. The DNA read from the CDR3 is TGTGCCAGCAGCTTAGCGCCGTTTCAGGGCACAGATACG. V and J are TRBV7-6 and TRBJ2-3; D is undetermined. The sequence runs out 3 residues before the end of the CDR3; the remainder is reconstructed from the germline J gene. The V gene's germline CDR1 is SGHVS and CDR2 FNYEAQ. V lost 0 bases and J 1 base, leaving 11 bases between the germline ends. The CDR3 loop spans 16 amino acids.

Note on this clone: Coverage ceases 3 residues before the CDR3 finishes, and the germline J gene fills in the end. The chain is built from TRBV2 and TRBJ1-1; no definite D call. The CDR3 runs to 13 residues. Per germline, CDR1 SNHLY and CDR2 FYNNEI. The V gene lost 7 bases and the J gene lost 1 base, with 10 bases spanning the gap. The CDR3 sequence: CASTLTENTEAFF. The CDR3 bases that were read are TGTGCCAGCACACTCACAGAGAACACTGAA.

Points on this clone: The read is 3 residues too short to cover the CDR3 end, so that end is filled in from the germline J gene. The chain employs TRBV5-1 and TRBJ1-2; possible D gene TRBD1, 5 bases. The CDR3 length is 15 residues. V dropped 1 base and J dropped 1 base, with 11 bases sitting between them. Germline assignment: CDR1 SGHRS and CDR2 YFSETQ. CDR3 protein: CASSLMVGDNYGYTF. The CDR3 DNA, read in part, is TGCGCCAGCAGCTTGATGGTAGGGGATAACTATGGC.

As to this clone: The CDR3 end lies 3 residues beyond the end of the read and is filled in from the germline J gene. V is TRBV7-2 and J is TRBJ2-5; D might be TRBD2 (6 bases). Trimming left V 5 bases short and J 1 base short, with 14 bases between. Germline lookup yields CDR1 SGHTA and CDR2 FQGNSA. The CDR3 has 15 amino acids. The CDR3: CASSREGTFQETQYF. The CDR3 DNA, read in part, is TGTGCCAGCAGCCGCGAAGGGACTTTCCAAGAGACC.

As for this clone: The read is 3 residues too short to cover the CDR3 end, so that end is filled in from the germline J gene. The V call is TRBV5-6, the J call TRBJ2-1, with D unresolved. The CDR3 runs 14 residues. CDR1 is SGHDT, CDR2 YYEEEE, per germline. Between the trimmed V and J ends, which lost 2 bases and 4 bases, there was a span of 10 bases. CDR3 sequence reads: CASSFPPQYNEQFF. Partial CDR3 DNA: TGTGCCAGCAGCTTCCCCCCCCAATACAATGAG.

CDR3 protein: CASSPSMNTGELFF. CDR3 DNA (partial): TGTGCCAGCAGCCCATCCATGAACACCGGGGAG. The rearrangement links TRBV7-2 to TRBJ2-2; D is unresolved. The CDR3 end falls 3 residues outside the read, so it is completed with the germline J gene. CDR1 and CDR2 from the germline V gene are SGHTA and FQGNSA. Trimming stripped 5 bases from V and 1 base from J, with 8 bases between. CDR3 length equals 14 residues.

The CDR3 is CSSRNLYGYTF. Incomplete CDR3 DNA: TGCAGTTCCAGGAACCTCTATGGC. The chain uses TRBV20-1 and TRBJ1-2; D is ambiguous. The sequence runs out 3 residues before the end of the CDR3; the remainder is reconstructed from the germline J gene. The CDR3 is 11 residues long. The V end lost 8 bases, the J end lost 4 bases, and 11 bases lay between the germline ends. CDR1 and CDR2 from the germline V gene are DFQATT and SNEGSKA (reference sequence).

The sequenced CDR3 bases are TGTGCCAGCTCACCAGGGACAAAAAACTCTGGAAACACC. Residues: CASSPGTKNSGNT. The full CDR3 protein reads CASSPGTKNSGNTIYF. V gene TRBV18 combines with J gene TRBJ1-3; D is perhaps TRBD1 (6 bases). The missing CDR3 end, 3 residues past where the read stops, is filled in from the germline J gene. The germline gives CDR1 KGHSH, CDR2 LQKENI. This CDR3 is built from 16 residues. Trimming shortened V by 2 bases and J by 0 bases, and 11 bases separated the two germline ends. Full variable domain (rest looked up from reference TRBV18 and TRBJ1-3): NAGVMQNPRHLVRRRGQEARLRCSPMKGHSHVYWYRQLPEEGLKFMVYLQKENIIDESGMPKERFSAEFPKEGPSILRIQQVVRGDSAAYFCASSPGTKNSGNTIYFGEGSWLTVV.

Comment on this clone: The CDR3 extends 3 residues past the end of the read, so its final part is completed from the germline J gene. J is TRBJ1-2 and V is TRBV7-2; TRBD1 is a possible D gene (5 bases). The germline V gene has CDR1 SGHTA and CDR2 FQGNSA. The CDR3 is made up of 14 amino acids. The part of the CDR3 DNA that was read is TGTGCCAGCAGCTTAGGGGGCATAGGGGCCGGC. Its protein is CASSLGGIGAG. In full, the CDR3 reads CASSLGGIGAGYTF.